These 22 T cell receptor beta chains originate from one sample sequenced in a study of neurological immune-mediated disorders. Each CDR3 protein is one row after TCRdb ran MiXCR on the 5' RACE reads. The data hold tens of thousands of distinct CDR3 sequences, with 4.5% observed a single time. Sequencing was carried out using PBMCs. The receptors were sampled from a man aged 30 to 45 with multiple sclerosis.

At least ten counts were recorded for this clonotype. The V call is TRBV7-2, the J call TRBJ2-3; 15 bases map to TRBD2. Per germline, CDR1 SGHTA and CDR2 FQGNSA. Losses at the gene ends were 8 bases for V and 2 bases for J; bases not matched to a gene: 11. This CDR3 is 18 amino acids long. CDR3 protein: CASPSSGLAGGATDTQYF. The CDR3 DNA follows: TGTGCCAGCCCTTCTAGTGGACTAGCGGGGGGGGCCACAGATACGCAGTATTTT.

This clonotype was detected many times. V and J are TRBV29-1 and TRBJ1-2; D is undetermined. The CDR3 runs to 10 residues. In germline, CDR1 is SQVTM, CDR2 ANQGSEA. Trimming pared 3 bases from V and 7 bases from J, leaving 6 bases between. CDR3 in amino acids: CSVELGGYTF. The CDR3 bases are TGCAGCGTTGAGTTGGGTGGCTACACCTTC.

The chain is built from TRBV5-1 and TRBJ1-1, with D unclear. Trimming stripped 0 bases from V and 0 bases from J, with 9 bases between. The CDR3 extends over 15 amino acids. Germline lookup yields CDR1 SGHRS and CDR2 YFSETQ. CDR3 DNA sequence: TGCGCCAGCAGCTTGGAAGGGCCCATGAACACTGAAGCTTTCTTT. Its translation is CASSLEGPMNTEAFF.

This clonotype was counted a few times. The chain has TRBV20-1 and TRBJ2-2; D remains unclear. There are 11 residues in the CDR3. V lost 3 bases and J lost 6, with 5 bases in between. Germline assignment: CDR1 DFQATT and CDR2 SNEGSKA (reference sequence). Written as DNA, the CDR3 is TGCAGTGCTAGCCCCCCCGGGGAGCTGTTTTTT. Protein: CSASPPGELFF.

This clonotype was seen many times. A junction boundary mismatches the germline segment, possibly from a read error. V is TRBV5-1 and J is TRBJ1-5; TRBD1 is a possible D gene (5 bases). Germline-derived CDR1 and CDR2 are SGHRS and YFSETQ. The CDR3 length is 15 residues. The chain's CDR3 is CASSLEGDSNQPQNF. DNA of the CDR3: TGCGCCAGCAGCTTGGAAGGGGATAGCAATCAGCCCCAGAATTTT.

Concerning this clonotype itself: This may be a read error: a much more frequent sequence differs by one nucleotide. The DNA of the CDR3 is TGTGCCAGCAGTCCCACGGACAGGGTCTATGGCTACACCTTC. It is translated as CASSPTDRVYGYTF. The V gene is TRBV6-6, the J gene TRBJ1-2; 8 bases line up with TRBD1. The CDR3 length is 14 residues. Germline-derived CDR1 and CDR2 are MNHNY and SVGAGI (reference sequence). The junction had 6 bases not matched to a gene; V was cut back by 5 bases and J by 4 bases.

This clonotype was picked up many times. CDR3 DNA sequence: TGTGCCAGCAGCCGCTGGGGACAGCAAGAGACCCAGTACTTC. As protein: CASSRWGQQETQYF. The rearrangement joins TRBV3-1 to TRBJ2-5; TRBD1 agrees at 7 bases. The CDR3 extends over 14 amino acids. Trimming took 4 bases from V and 2 from J; bases not matched to a gene: 4. Per the germline V gene, CDR1 is LGHDT and CDR2 is YNNKEL (reference sequence).

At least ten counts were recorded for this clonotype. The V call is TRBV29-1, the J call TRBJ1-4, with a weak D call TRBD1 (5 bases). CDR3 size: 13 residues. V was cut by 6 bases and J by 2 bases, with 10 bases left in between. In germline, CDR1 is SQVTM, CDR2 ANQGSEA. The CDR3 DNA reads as TGCAGCGTGGGGTGGGGGACTAATGAAAAACTGTTTTTT. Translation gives CSVGWGTNEKLFF.

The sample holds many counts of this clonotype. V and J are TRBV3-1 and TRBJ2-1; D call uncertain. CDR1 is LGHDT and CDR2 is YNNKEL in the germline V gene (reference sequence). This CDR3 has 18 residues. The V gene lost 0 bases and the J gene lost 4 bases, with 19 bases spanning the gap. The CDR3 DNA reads TGTGCCAGCAGCCAAGATCCTTATCAGGCCACACTTTACAATGAGCAGTTCTTC. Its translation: CASSQDPYQATLYNEQFF.

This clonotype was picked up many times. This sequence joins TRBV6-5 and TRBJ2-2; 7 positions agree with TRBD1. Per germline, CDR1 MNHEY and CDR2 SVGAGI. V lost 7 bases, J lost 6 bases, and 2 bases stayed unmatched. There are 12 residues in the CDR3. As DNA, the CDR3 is TGTGCCAGCACCACAGGGGCCGGGGAGCTGTTTTTT. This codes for CASTTGAGELFF.

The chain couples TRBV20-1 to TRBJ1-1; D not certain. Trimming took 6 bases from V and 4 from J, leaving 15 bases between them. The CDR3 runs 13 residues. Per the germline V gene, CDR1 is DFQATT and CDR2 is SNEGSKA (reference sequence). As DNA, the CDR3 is TGCAGTGCCCAAGTCGGCCGGGGCACTGAAGCTTTCTTT. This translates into CSAQVGRGTEAFF.

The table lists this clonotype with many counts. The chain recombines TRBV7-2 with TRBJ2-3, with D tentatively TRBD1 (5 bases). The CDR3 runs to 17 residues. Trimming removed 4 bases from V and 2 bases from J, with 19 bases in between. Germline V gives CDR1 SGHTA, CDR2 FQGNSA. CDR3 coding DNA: TGTGCCAGCAGCTCCACGACAGCCTCTCTCCTCACAGATACGCAGTATTTT. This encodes CASSSTTASLLTDTQYF.

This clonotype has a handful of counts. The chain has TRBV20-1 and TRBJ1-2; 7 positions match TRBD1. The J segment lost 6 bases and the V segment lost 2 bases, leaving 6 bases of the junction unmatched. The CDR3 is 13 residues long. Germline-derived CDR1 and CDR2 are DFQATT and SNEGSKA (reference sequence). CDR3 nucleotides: TGCAGTGCTAGACAGACAGGGAGGGATGGCTACACCTTC. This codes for CSARQTGRDGYTF.

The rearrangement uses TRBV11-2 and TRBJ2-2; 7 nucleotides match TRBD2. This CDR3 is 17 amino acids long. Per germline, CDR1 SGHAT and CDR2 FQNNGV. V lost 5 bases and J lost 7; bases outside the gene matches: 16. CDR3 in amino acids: CASSPPVRGEDSGELFF. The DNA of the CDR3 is TGTGCCAGCAGCCCCCCCGTCCGGGGGGAGGATAGCGGGGAGCTGTTTTTT.

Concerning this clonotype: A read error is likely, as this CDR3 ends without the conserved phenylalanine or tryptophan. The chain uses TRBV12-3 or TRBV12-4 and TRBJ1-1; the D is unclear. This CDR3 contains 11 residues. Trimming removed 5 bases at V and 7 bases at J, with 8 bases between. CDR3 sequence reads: CASSDKNEAFN. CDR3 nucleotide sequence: TGTGCCAGCAGTGACAAAAATGAAGCTTTCAAT.

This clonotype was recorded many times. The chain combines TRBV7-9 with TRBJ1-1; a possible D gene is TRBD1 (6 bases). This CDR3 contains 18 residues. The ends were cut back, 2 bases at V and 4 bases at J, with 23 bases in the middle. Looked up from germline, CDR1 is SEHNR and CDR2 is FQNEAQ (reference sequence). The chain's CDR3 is CASSLFGGARGYGTEAFF. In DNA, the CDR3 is TGTGCCAGCAGCTTATTCGGGGGGGCCAGGGGTTACGGCACTGAAGCTTTCTTT.

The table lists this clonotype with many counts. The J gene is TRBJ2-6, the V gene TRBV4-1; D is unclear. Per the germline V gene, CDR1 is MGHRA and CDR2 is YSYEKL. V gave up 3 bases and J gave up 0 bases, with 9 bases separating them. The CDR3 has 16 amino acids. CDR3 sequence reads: CASSQGGFSGANVLTF. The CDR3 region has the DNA TGCGCCAGCAGCCAGGGTGGTTTCTCTGGGGCCAACGTCCTGACTTTC.

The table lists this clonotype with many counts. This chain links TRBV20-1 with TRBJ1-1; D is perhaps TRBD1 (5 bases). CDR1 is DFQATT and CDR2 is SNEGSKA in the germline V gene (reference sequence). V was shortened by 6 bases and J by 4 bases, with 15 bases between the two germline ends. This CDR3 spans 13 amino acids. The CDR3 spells CSARRGLGTEAFF. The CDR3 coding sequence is TGCAGTGCCCGCCGGGGACTAGGCACTGAAGCTTTCTTT.

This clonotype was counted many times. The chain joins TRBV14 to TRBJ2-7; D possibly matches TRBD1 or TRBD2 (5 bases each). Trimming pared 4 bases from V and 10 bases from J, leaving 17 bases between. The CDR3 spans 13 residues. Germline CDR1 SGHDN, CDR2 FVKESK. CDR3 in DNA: TGTGCCAGCAGCCTACGGACTGGGGGAGACCAGTACGTC. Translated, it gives CASSLRTGGDQYV.

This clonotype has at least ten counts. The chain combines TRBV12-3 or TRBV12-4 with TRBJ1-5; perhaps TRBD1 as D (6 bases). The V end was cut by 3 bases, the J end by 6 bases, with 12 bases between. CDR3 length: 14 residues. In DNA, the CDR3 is TGTGCCAGCAGTTTGGAAGGGGGTCGTCAGCCCCAGCATTTT. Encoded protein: CASSLEGGRQPQHF.

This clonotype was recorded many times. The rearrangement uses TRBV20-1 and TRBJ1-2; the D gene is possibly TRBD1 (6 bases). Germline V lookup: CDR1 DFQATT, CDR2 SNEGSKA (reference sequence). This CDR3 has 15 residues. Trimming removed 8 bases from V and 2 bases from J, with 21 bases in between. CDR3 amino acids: CSTHSPEGGNYGYTF. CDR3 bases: TGCAGTACCCATAGCCCCGAGGGGGGAAACTATGGCTACACCTTC.

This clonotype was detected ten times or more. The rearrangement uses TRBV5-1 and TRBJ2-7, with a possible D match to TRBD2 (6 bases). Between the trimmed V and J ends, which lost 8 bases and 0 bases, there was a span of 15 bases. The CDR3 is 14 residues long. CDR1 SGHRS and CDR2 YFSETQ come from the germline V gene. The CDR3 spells CASSLGGSSYEQYF. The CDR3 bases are TGCGCCAGTTCCTTGGGAGGATCCTCCTACGAGCAGTACTTC.